Presented here are 22 T cell receptor beta chains from one specimen sequenced in a study of identical twins. TCRdb passed the 5' RACE reads through MiXCR, listing each CDR3 protein once. The sample yields some 270,000 distinct CDR3 sequences, around 8% seen once. These data were likewise used in another study, on yellow fever vaccine responses in identical twins.

Sequenced input: CD8+ T cells sorted from blood. The receptors come from a woman aged 18-29 years in good health.

The rearrangement joins TRBV10-3 to TRBJ1-2; 11 nucleotides line up with TRBD1. CDR1 is ENHRY and CDR2 is SYGVKD in the germline V gene. The CDR3 totals 13 residues. The junction had 3 bases not matched to a gene; V was cut back by 6 bases and J by 6 bases. The CDR3 region is CAIRPGQGDGYTF. CDR3 sequence (DNA): TGTGCCATCAGGCCGGGACAGGGGGATGGCTACACCTTC.

The rearrangement joins TRBV7-6 to TRBJ2-7; possibly TRBD1 for D (6 bases). V lost 2 bases and J lost 3, with 14 bases in between. This CDR3 spans 15 amino acids. Germline CDR1 reads SGHVS; CDR2 reads FNYEAQ. The CDR3 nucleotides read TGTGCCAGCAGCTTATTGACAGGAGAAATCTACGAGCAGTACTTC. It codes for CASSLLTGEIYEQYF.

This clonotype appeared a few times. In DNA form, the CDR3 reads TGCAGTGCTTTCCAGGGACTGAACACTGAAGCTTTCTTT. Encoded protein: CSAFQGLNTEAFF. The genes are TRBV20-1 and TRBJ1-1, with D tentatively TRBD1 (5 bases). The CDR3 has 13 residues. Germline CDR1 DFQATT, CDR2 SNEGSKA (reference sequence). V shed 5 bases and J shed 0 bases, with 10 bases lying between them.

This clonotype was seen at least ten times. The chain recombines TRBV21-1 with TRBJ2-7; TRBD1, the D gene given by the table, was not confirmed from the DNA. TRBV21-1 is deemed a pseudogene. The CDR3 sequence is 20 residues long. The CDR3 loop reads CASSGRPGTGLVPLSYEQYF. CDR3 nucleotide sequence: TGTGCCAGCAGCGGCCGCCCAGGGACAGGGTTAGTGCCTCTCTCCTACGAGCAGTACTTC.

This clonotype was found many times. CDR3 loop: CSVVPPDEGETQYF. The CDR3, as DNA: TGCAGCGTTGTGCCCCCGGATGAGGGAGAGACCCAGTACTTC. This chain links TRBV29-1 with TRBJ2-5, with D perhaps TRBD2 (5 bases). With 4 bases removed from V and 4 bases from J, the gap between germline ends came to 16 bases. The CDR3 is 14 residues long. The germline CDR1 and CDR2 sequences are SQVTM and ANQGSEA. The full variable domain, in which reference TRBV29-1 and TRBJ2-5 provide the parts outside the CDR3, is SAVISQKPSRDICQRGTSLTIQCQVDSQVTMMFWYRQQPGQSLTLIATANQGSEATYESGFVIDKFPISRPNLTFSTLTVSNMSPEDSSIYLCSVVPPDEGETQYFGPGTRLLVL.

The chain couples TRBV27 to TRBJ2-7; 9 bases align to TRBD2. J lost 5 bases, V lost 6 bases, and 8 bases had no gene match. The CDR3 extends over 14 amino acids. Germline V CDR1 and CDR2: MNHEY, SMNVEV (reference sequence). CDR3: CASSLSGSLHEQYF. Here the CDR3 DNA reads TGTGCCAGCAGCCTTAGCGGGAGTCTACACGAGCAGTACTTC.

This clonotype was counted a few times. The gene calls are TRBV21-1 and TRBJ1-1; TRBD1, the D gene given by the table, was not confirmed from the DNA. TRBV21-1 represents a pseudogene. The CDR3 length is 14 residues. The DNA of the CDR3 is TGTGCCAGCGACAGTCTTCCTGAGGCCACTGAAGCTTTCTTT. Amino acids: CASDSLPEATEAFF.

This clonotype was counted only a few times. The chain recombines TRBV27 with TRBJ2-1, with D possibly matching TRBD2 (6 bases). V shed 8 bases and J shed 5 bases, with 19 bases lying between them. Per the germline V gene, CDR1 is MNHEY and CDR2 is SMNVEV (reference sequence). This CDR3 has 15 residues. The CDR3 region is CASGTKGLLNNEQFF. In DNA, the CDR3 is TGTGCCAGCGGTACTAAGGGACTGCTAAACAATGAGCAGTTCTTC.

The CDR3 sequence: CASSLFKGQFSGANVLTF. The CDR3 nucleotides read TGTGCCAGCAGTTTATTTAAAGGACAGTTCTCTGGGGCCAACGTCCTGACTTTC. V and J are TRBV27 and TRBJ2-6; TRBD1 is a possible D gene (6 bases). V shed 1 base and J shed 0 bases, with 13 bases lying between them. This CDR3 region has 18 residues. Germline V CDR1 and CDR2: MNHEY, SMNVEV (reference sequence).

The chain links TRBV28 to TRBJ2-7, with D uncertain. The V gene's germline CDR1 is MDHEN and CDR2 SYDVKM. The CDR3 is 13 amino acids. Trimming left V 5 bases short and J 0 bases short, with 8 bases between. The CDR3 reads CASSRYLSYEQYF. The DNA for the CDR3 is TGTGCCAGCAGTCGCTATCTCTCCTACGAGCAGTACTTC.

In this sample, this clonotype turned up a few times. The chain joins TRBV7-2 to TRBJ2-7; D remains ambiguous. The CDR3 consists of 14 residues. Trimming removed 1 base at V and 1 base at J, with 8 bases between. Germline CDR1 SGHTA, CDR2 FQGNSA. The CDR3 loop is CASSLEYQSYEQYF. The DNA for the CDR3 is TGTGCCAGCAGCTTAGAATATCAGTCCTACGAGCAGTACTTC.

This clonotype was observed many times. This chain's CDR3 is CASAPTGLGEQFF. CDR3 nucleotides: TGTGCCAGTGCTCCCACAGGACTGGGCGAGCAGTTCTTC. V and J are TRBV27 and TRBJ2-1, with D perhaps being TRBD1 or TRBD2 (5 bases each). This CDR3 comprises 13 residues. Trimming took off 9 bases at V and 10 bases at J, with 19 bases between the two ends. Germline CDR1 reads MNHEY; CDR2 reads SMNVEV (reference sequence).

This clonotype was seen many times. J is TRBJ1-5 and V is TRBV20-1; possibly TRBD1 for D (5 bases). CDR1 is DFQATT and CDR2 is SNEGSKA in the germline V gene (reference sequence). CDR3 length: 15 amino acids. Trimming cost V 0 bases and J 4 bases, with 13 bases left between them. CDR3 protein: CSARDPGPANQPQHF. In DNA form, the CDR3 reads TGCAGTGCTAGAGATCCGGGGCCGGCTAATCAGCCCCAGCATTTT.

The V and J genes are TRBV6-6 and TRBJ1-2; a possible D gene is TRBD1 (5 bases). The ends were cut back, 7 bases at V and 6 bases at J, with 15 bases in the middle. Germline assignment: CDR1 MNHNY and CDR2 SVGAGI (reference sequence). This CDR3 contains 13 residues. For the CDR3, the DNA is TGTGCCAGCAACCGTGGGACTGTTGATGGCTACACCTTC. Translation gives CASNRGTVDGYTF.

This clonotype was recorded many times. The chain uses TRBV7-9 and TRBJ1-5, with TRBD1 matching 9 bases. Germline loops: CDR1 SEHNR, CDR2 FQNEAQ (reference sequence). V shed 0 bases and J 5 bases; nucleotides not matched to a gene: 2. This CDR3 has 15 residues. CDR3 nucleotide sequence: TGTGCCAGCAGCTTAGCTGGGACAGGGTATCAGCCCCAGCATTTT. It codes for CASSLAGTGYQPQHF.

This clonotype was counted only a few times. The rearrangement uses TRBV7-9 and TRBJ2-7; 9 bases agree with TRBD1. Germline loops: CDR1 SEHNR, CDR2 FQNEAQ (reference sequence). The CDR3 sequence is 13 residues long. With V trimmed by 7 bases and J by 6 bases, 7 bases remained unmatched. CDR3 amino acids: CASTTGTGIEQYF. As DNA, the CDR3 is TGTGCCAGCACGACCGGGACAGGGATCGAGCAGTACTTC.

This clonotype was seen a few times. The J gene is TRBJ2-3, the V gene TRBV27, with 10 bases aligning to TRBD2. CDR1 and CDR2 from the germline V gene are MNHEY and SMNVEV (reference sequence). V shed 3 bases, J shed 4 bases, and the junction held 7 bases outside the gene matches. There are 16 residues in the CDR3. The CDR3 sequence is CASSLRSGGASDTQYF. The CDR3 DNA is TGTGCCAGCAGTTTGAGGAGCGGGGGGGCCTCAGATACGCAGTATTTT.

The sample holds a few counts of this clonotype. The rearrangement joins TRBV29-1 to TRBJ2-5; the D gene is possibly TRBD2 (6 bases). The CDR3 spans 16 residues. V lost 6 bases and J 4 bases, leaving 24 bases between the germline ends. Germline V CDR1 and CDR2: SQVTM, ANQGSEA. This CDR3 reads CSVGGSEENWGETQYF. The CDR3 coding sequence is TGCAGCGTGGGGGGTAGCGAGGAGAATTGGGGAGAGACCCAGTACTTC.

The chain combines TRBV12-3 or TRBV12-4 with TRBJ2-5; TRBD2 aligns across 8 bases. The CDR3 is made up of 14 amino acids. After removal of 6 bases from V and 5 bases from J, the junction contained 8 bases not matched to a gene. As DNA, the CDR3 is TGTGCCAGCAGCCTCGGGACTAGAGTCGAGACCCAGTACTTC. Residues: CASSLGTRVETQYF.

V gene TRBV29-1 combines with J gene TRBJ2-1; 9 bases align to TRBD1. Trimming at V came to 5 bases and at J to 9 bases, leaving 14 bases not matched to a gene. Germline CDR1 is SQVTM and CDR2 is ANQGSEA. This CDR3 is 15 amino acids long. DNA for the CDR3: TGCAGCGTTTTACAGGGACAGGGCACACAAGGTGAGCAGTTCTTC. Residues: CSVLQGQGTQGEQFF.

This clonotype came up many times. The chain combines TRBV13 with TRBJ2-1, with D perhaps matching TRBD1 or TRBD2 (5 bases each). This CDR3 has 15 residues. V was shortened by 2 bases and J by 5 bases, with 13 bases between the two germline ends. Germline V gives CDR1 PRHDT, CDR2 FYEKMQ (reference sequence). The CDR3 protein is CASSLIWDLDNEQFF. CDR3 bases: TGTGCCAGCAGCTTAATCTGGGACCTGGACAATGAGCAGTTCTTC.

This clonotype appeared a few times. This chain links TRBV9 with TRBJ2-7, with 8 bases lining up with TRBD1. Germline V gene data show CDR1 as SGDLS and CDR2 as YYNGEE. V shed 0 bases, J shed 6 bases, and the junction held 8 bases outside the gene matches. The CDR3 consists of 15 residues. The CDR3 is CASSVADDRGGEQYF. In DNA form, the CDR3 reads TGTGCCAGCAGCGTAGCCGACGACAGGGGTGGCGAGCAGTACTTC.